This TCR beta chain was sequenced for a study of blood T cell repertoires in COVID-19. Per the original data handling: By means of reference gene primer amplification, nucleated cell counts were estimated. Sequencing used immunoSEQ multiplex PCR; TCRdb keeps in-frame clones, though not all of them. Clone size and V and J calls were adopted from that table, with D and trimming inferred from the DNA. The data contain 90,000 to 100,000 clones, around 82% of them seen just once; the ten biggest clones take up under 13%. Germline-derived CDR1 and CDR2 are KGHSH and LQKENI. The ends lost 5 bases at V and 4 bases at J; junction bases unmatched: 9. The CDR3 spans 15 residues.

The origin of this receptor is a man in his 70s with active or convalescent COVID-19. Sequencing input: peripheral blood. This chain connects TRBV18 to TRBJ1-1, with 8 nucleotides matching TRBD1. The CDR3 sequence is CASSFSDRVATEAFF. In DNA, the CDR3 is TGTGCCAGCTCATTCTCGGACAGGGTGGCCACTGAAGCTTTCTTT.